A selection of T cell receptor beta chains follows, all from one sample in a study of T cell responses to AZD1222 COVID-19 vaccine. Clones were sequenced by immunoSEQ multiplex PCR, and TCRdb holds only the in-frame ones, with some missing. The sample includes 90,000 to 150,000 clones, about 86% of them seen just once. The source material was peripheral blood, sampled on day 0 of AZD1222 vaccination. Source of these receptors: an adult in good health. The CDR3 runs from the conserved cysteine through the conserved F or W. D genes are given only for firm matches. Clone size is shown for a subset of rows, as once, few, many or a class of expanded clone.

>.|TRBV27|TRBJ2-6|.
CASSLRPDEAGSLRASGANVLTF
TGTGCCAGCAGTTTAAGACCCGATGAGGCGGGATCGCTTCGGGCCTCTGGGGCCAACGTCCTGACTTTC
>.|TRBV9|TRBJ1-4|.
CASTRESGEKLFF
TGTGCCAGCACGCGGGAGTCGGGAGAAAAACTGTTTTTT
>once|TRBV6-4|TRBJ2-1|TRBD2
CASSDSMGLAGGQQFF
TGTGCCAGCAGTGACTCGATGGGACTAGCGGGAGGGCAGCAGTTCTTC
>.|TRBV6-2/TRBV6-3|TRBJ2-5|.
CASSISEETQYF
TGTGCCAGCAGTATTTCCGAAGAGACCCAGTACTTC
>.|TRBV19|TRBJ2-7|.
CASSIGAPSEQYF
TGTGCCAGTAGTATAGGGGCCCCCAGCGAGCAGTACTTC
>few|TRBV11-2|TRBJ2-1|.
CASSYFQGFYNEQFF
TGTGCCAGCAGCTACTTTCAGGGGTTCTACAATGAGCAGTTCTTC
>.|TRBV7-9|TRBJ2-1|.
CASSLASVAEQFF
TGTGCCAGCAGCTTAGCGTCTGTGGCGGAGCAGTTCTTC
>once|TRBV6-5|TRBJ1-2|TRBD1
CASSRDRAYGYTF
TGTGCCAGCAGCCGGGACAGGGCCTATGGCTACACCTTC
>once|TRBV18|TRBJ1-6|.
CASSEQAGGNSPLHF
TGTGCCAGCTCAGAACAGGCTGGGGGAAATTCACCCCTCCACTTT
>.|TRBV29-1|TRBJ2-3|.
CSVEDGTDTQYF
TGCAGCGTTGAGGACGGCACAGATACGCAGTATTTT
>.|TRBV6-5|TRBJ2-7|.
CASSPRQSYEQYF
TGTGCCAGCAGTCCCAGACAATCCTACGAGCAGTACTTC
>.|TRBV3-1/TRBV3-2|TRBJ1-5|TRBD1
CASSQGGGGSQPQHF
TGTGCCAGCAGCCAAGGGGGAGGGGGCAGTCAGCCCCAGCATTTT
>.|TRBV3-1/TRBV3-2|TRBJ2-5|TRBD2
CASSHLAGGVGTQYF
TGTGCCAGCAGTCACCTAGCGGGGGGCGTAGGAACCCAGTACTTC
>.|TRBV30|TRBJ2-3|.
CAWSVIKDTQYF
TGTGCCTGGAGTGTAATAAAAGATACGCAGTATTTT
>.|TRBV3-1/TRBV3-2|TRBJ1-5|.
CASSHTGSNQPQHF
TGTGCCAGCAGCCACACCGGGAGCAATCAGCCCCAGCATTTT
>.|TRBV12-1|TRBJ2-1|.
CAGSLGTLYNEQFF
TGTGCCGGCTCTCTGGGTACGCTCTACAATGAGCAGTTCTTC
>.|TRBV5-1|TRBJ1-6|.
CASSFGSNSPLHF
TGCGCCAGCAGCTTCGGTAGTAATTCACCCCTCCACTTT
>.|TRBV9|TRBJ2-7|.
CASSLDYAYEQYF
TGTGCCAGCAGCCTAGACTACGCCTACGAGCAGTACTTC
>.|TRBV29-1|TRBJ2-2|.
CSVESREGTGELFF
TGCAGCGTTGAATCTCGCGAGGGGACCGGGGAGCTGTTTTTT
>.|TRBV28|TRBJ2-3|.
CASSLDLGGGADTQYF
TGTGCCAGCAGTTTAGATCTGGGAGGGGGCGCAGATACGCAGTATTTT
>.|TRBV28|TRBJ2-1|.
CASSFIQSTPQSEQFF
TGTGCCAGCAGTTTTATTCAGAGCACACCCCAATCCGAGCAGTTCTTC
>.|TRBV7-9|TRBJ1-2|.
CASSFPLGINYGYTF
TGTGCCAGCAGCTTTCCCCTCGGGATTAACTATGGCTACACCTTC
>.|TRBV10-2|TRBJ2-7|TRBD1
CANLEDRGYEQYF
TGCGCCAACCTAGAGGACAGGGGCTACGAGCAGTACTTC
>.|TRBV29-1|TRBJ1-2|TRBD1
CSAGDRGNGYTF
TGCAGCGCCGGGGACAGGGGTAATGGCTACACCTTC
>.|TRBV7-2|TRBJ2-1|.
CASSLASGFLYNEQFF
TGTGCCAGCAGCTTAGCCTCAGGGTTTTTATACAATGAGCAGTTCTTC
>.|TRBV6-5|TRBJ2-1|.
CASRPGLLNNEQFF
TGTGCCAGCAGGCCGGGACTTCTGAACAATGAGCAGTTCTTC
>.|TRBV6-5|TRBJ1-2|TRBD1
CASRLGQANYGYTF
TGTGCCAGCAGATTGGGACAGGCTAACTATGGCTACACCTTC
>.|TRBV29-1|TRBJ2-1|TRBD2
CSVEDPGLVLGREQFF
TGCAGCGTTGAAGACCCGGGACTAGTCCTTGGCCGAGAGCAGTTCTTC
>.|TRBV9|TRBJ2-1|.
CASSPGQPRNNEQFF
TGTGCCAGCAGCCCAGGACAGCCGCGAAACAATGAGCAGTTCTTC
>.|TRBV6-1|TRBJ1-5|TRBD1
CASSEEGQGALPQHF
TGTGCCAGCAGTGAGGAGGGACAGGGAGCTCTGCCCCAGCATTTT
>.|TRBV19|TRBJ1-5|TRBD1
CASRTDRGWQPQHF
TGTGCCAGTAGAACGGACAGGGGTTGGCAGCCCCAGCATTTT
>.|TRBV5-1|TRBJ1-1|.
CASSSDGGNTEAFF
TGCGCCAGCAGCTCGGACGGGGGGAACACTGAAGCTTTCTTT
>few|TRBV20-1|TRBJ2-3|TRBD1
CSASQGVEDTQYF
TGCAGTGCTAGTCAGGGGGTAGAAGATACGCAGTATTTT
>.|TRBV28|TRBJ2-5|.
CASSSWETQYF
TGTGCCAGCAGTTCCTGGGAGACCCAGTACTTC
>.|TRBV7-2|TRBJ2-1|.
CASSLGFATNYNEQFF
TGTGCCAGCAGCTTAGGGTTTGCGACTAACTACAATGAGCAGTTCTTC
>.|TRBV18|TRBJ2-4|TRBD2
CASSPIGLAGATLTKNIQYF
TGTGCCAGCTCACCCATCGGACTAGCGGGAGCGACTCTAACCAAAAACATTCAGTACTTC
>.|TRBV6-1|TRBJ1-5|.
CASSEGGNDQPQHF
TGTGCCAGCAGTGAAGGGGGGAACGATCAGCCCCAGCATTTT
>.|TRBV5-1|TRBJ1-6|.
CASSLAGASNSPLHF
TGCGCCAGCAGCTTGGCTGGGGCCAGTAATTCACCCCTCCACTTT
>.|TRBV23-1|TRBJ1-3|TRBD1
CASSQSGQGIGTIYF
TGCGCCAGCAGTCAATCGGGACAGGGAATAGGGACCATATATTTT
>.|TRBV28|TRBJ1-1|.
CASSKGRQEAFF
TGTGCCAGCAGTAAAGGGAGACAAGAGGCTTTCTTT